This TCR beta chain was obtained from a study of breast tumors, draining lymph nodes, adjacent tissues. Study-wide points: Tumor repertoires ranked between lymph nodes and nontumor tissue in diversity, with V and J gene preferences. Data fit most tumor T cells coming from lymph node, expanding in tumor.

The V end lost 6 bases, the J end lost 1 base, and 13 bases lay between the germline ends. Germline V CDR1 and CDR2: SGHAT, FQNNGV. The CDR3 extends over 14 amino acids. Each CDR3 protein is one row after TCRdb ran MiXCR on the multiplex PCR reads. Here the sample spans under 150,000 distinct CDR3 sequences, about 20% being singletons. This clonotype was observed many times. The antigen remains undetermined. Breast cancer patients provided tissue from their axillary draining lymph nodes. The rearrangement links TRBV11-2 to TRBJ2-7; D might be TRBD2 (6 bases). The sequence was collected from a female donor with breast cancer. Some clones in this sample may be carry-over from other donors' samples. The source material was axillary lymph node tissue. The CDR3 reads CASSEGRSSYEQYF. In DNA form, the CDR3 reads TGTGCCAGCAGTGAAGGGAGGAGTTCCTACGAGCAGTACTTC.